What follows are 14 T cell receptor beta chains derived from one specimen sequenced in a study of cytomegalovirus exposure and HLA in healthy donors. With 60 Vbeta and 13 Jbeta primers, the PCR was carried out. The method was immunoSEQ multiplex PCR; TCRdb's version includes in-frame clones alone and lacks a portion of them. The sample's table shows tens of thousands of clones. Sequencing was performed on PBMCs. Receptor source: a human donor in good health.

This chain uses TRBV19 with TRBJ1-5; D possibly corresponds to TRBD1 (5 bases). Germline V gene lookup returns CDR1 LNHDA and CDR2 SQIVND (reference sequence). The CDR3 has 16 residues. V was cut by 5 bases and J by 0 bases, with 14 bases left in between. CDR3 bases: TGTGCCAGTAGTTTCTCCCGGGGGTCTAGCAATCAGCCCCAGCATTTT. Its protein product is CASSFSRGSSNQPQHF.

The J gene is TRBJ1-3, the V gene TRBV4-1; 9 bases are shared with TRBD1. The CDR3 is 16 amino acids. The ends lost 1 base at V and 4 bases at J; junction bases unmatched: 5. In germline, CDR1 is MGHRA, CDR2 YSYEKL. This chain's CDR3 is CASSQGDRVSGNTIYF. The CDR3 nucleotides are TGCGCCAGCAGCCAAGGGGACAGGGTGTCAGGAAACACCATATATTTT.

V gene TRBV30 combines with J gene TRBJ1-2, with D possibly TRBD1 on 5 matching bases. CDR3 length: 11 amino acids. The germline V and J ends were trimmed by 6 bases and 8 bases, with 13 bases remaining between them. The germline gives CDR1 GTSNPN, CDR2 SVGIG (reference sequence). CDR3 protein: CACQGWEGYTF. CDR3 bases: TGTGCCTGTCAGGGTTGGGAAGGCTACACCTTC.

DNA of the CDR3: TGTGCCAGCAGCCGGACGGGGGACACTGAAGCTTTCTTT. Its translation: CASSRTGDTEAFF. The J gene is TRBJ1-1, the V gene TRBV7-8, with D possibly matching TRBD1 (5 bases). Germline V CDR1 and CDR2: SGHVS, FQNEAQ. V lost 5 bases to trimming and J lost 3 bases, with 10 bases between them. The CDR3 length is 13 residues.

The rearrangement uses TRBV6-1 and TRBJ1-2, with no clear D. The germline V and J ends were trimmed by 0 bases and 0 bases, with 8 bases remaining between them. In germline, CDR1 is MNHNS, CDR2 SASEGT. The CDR3 runs 15 residues. CDR3 sequence: CASSEADTPNYGYTF. The CDR3, as DNA: TGTGCCAGCAGTGAAGCCGACACCCCTAACTATGGCTACACCTTC.

The rearrangement joins TRBV7-9 to TRBJ1-2, with D uncertain. V was trimmed by 1 base and J by 2 bases, leaving 17 bases between them. The germline V gene encodes CDR1 SEHNR and CDR2 FQNEAQ (reference sequence). The CDR3 extends over 17 amino acids. This CDR3 reads CASSLVGSGLGNYGYTF. CDR3 in DNA: TGTGCCAGCAGCTTAGTGGGGTCCGGACTGGGGAACTATGGCTACACCTTC.

The rearrangement links TRBV19 to TRBJ1-1, with 7 bases aligning to TRBD1. CDR3 size: 18 residues. J was trimmed by 1 base and V by 7 bases; bases with no gene match: 18. The germline gives CDR1 LNHDA, CDR2 SQIVND (reference sequence). CDR3 DNA: TGTGCCAGTACCCCATCCCCCGGACAGGCACCGACGAACACTGAAGCTTTCTTT. This gives the protein CASTPSPGQAPTNTEAFF.

The rearrangement links TRBV4-1 to TRBJ2-5; 11 nucleotides match TRBD2. This CDR3 comprises 17 residues. Germline V gives CDR1 MGHRA, CDR2 YSYEKL. Trimming removed 1 base from V and 1 base from J; junction bases left unmatched: 5. The CDR3 region is CASSQGPSGGPQETQYF. In DNA, the CDR3 is TGCGCCAGCAGCCAAGGACCTAGCGGGGGGCCCCAAGAGACCCAGTACTTC.

The rearrangement links TRBV7-2 to TRBJ1-2; D is unclear. Per germline, CDR1 SGHTA and CDR2 FQGNSA. This CDR3 contains 15 residues. The germline V and J ends were trimmed by 5 bases and 8 bases, with 21 bases remaining between them. CDR3 region: CASSPTYGVFQGYTF. CDR3 bases: TGTGCCAGCAGCCCGACCTACGGGGTCTTTCAGGGCTACACCTTC.

The genes are TRBV15 and TRBJ1-2, with D unresolved. V was pared by 0 bases and J by 14 bases, with 16 bases between. Per the germline V gene, CDR1 is LNHNV and CDR2 is YYDKDF (reference sequence). The CDR3 covers 13 residues. CDR3 region: CATSRDGPAMRTF. The CDR3 DNA reads as TGTGCCACCAGCAGAGACGGTCCAGCCATGAGGACCTTC.

The chain uses TRBV4-1 and TRBJ2-2; D gene unclear. Germline lookup yields CDR1 MGHRA and CDR2 YSYEKL. Deletions cut 1 base from V and 4 bases from J, with 7 bases between. The CDR3 sequence is 14 residues long. CDR3 DNA: TGCGCCAGCAGCCAAGTCTCTCTCACCGGGGAGCTGTTTTTT. It translates to CASSQVSLTGELFF.

The chain uses TRBV7-2 and TRBJ2-7; 8 bases line up with TRBD1. With V trimmed by 1 base and J by 6 bases, 8 bases remained unmatched. Germline CDR1 is SGHTA and CDR2 is FQGNSA. This CDR3 has 15 amino acids. The CDR3 is CASSLDGQGRIEQYF. The CDR3 nucleotides read TGTGCCAGCAGCTTAGATGGACAGGGCCGTATCGAGCAGTACTTC.

The chain is built from TRBV19 and TRBJ2-1, with 12 bases fitting TRBD1. CDR1 is LNHDA, CDR2 SQIVND, per germline (reference sequence). After removal of 8 bases from V and 8 bases from J, the junction contained 4 bases not matched to a gene. The CDR3 covers 13 residues. This CDR3 reads CASEGTGGYEQFF. The CDR3 region has the DNA TGTGCCAGTGAAGGGACAGGGGGCTATGAGCAGTTCTTC.

The chain joins TRBV14 to TRBJ2-7, with TRBD1 matching over 9 bases. CDR3 length: 15 residues. Germline V CDR1 and CDR2: SGHDN, FVKESK. Trimming cost V 2 bases and J 0 bases; bases outside gene matches: 2. CDR3 amino acids: CASSQLDRGSYEQYF. CDR3 sequence (DNA): TGTGCCAGCAGCCAATTGGACAGGGGCTCCTACGAGCAGTACTTC.